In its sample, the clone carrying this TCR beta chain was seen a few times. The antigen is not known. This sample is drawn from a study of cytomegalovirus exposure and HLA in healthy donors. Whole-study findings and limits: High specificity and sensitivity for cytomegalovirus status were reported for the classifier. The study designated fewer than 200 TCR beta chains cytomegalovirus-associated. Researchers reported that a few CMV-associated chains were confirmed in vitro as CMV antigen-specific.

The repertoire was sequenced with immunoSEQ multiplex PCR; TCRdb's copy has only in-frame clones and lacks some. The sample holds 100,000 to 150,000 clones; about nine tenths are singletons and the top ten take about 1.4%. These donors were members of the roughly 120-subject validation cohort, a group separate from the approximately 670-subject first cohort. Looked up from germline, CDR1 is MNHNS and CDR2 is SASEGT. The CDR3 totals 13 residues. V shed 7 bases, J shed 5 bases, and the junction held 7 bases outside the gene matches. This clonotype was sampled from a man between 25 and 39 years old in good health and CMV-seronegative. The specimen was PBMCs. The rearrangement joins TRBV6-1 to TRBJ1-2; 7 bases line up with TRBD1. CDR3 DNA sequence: TGTGCCAGCACTGGGACAGCCCATTATGGCTACACCTTC. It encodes CASTGTAHYGYTF.